This TCR beta chain was sequenced during a study of blood T cell repertoires in COVID-19. Study background: Whether acute or convalescent, the COVID-19 samples came from the United States, Italy and Spain. Nucleic acid was either cDNA or gDNA, and it came from T cells, B-cell-depleted T cells, or PBMCs.

Original methodology: The authors estimated nucleated cell counts from reference gene primer amplification. Only in-frame clones appear in the TCRdb table, and some are missing; sequencing was by immunoSEQ multiplex PCR. Clonal size and the V and J genes are those of that table, whereas D and trimming came from the DNA. Of 200,000 to 300,000 clones listed, around 84% are singletons. Seattle cases were enrolled at active infection and followed longitudinally. The V gene's germline CDR1 is SEHNR and CDR2 FQNEAQ (reference sequence). The V segment lost 5 bases and the J segment 3 bases; nucleotides outside the gene matches: 10. The CDR3 is 16 residues long.

V and J are TRBV7-9 and TRBJ2-1; 7 nucleotides agree with TRBD2. The TCR comes from a woman aged 55-70 years with COVID-19, enrolled during active disease. The sequencing input was peripheral blood. The CDR3 loop is CASSPWGGRDYNEQFF. The CDR3 coding sequence is TGTGCCAGCAGCCCGTGGGGGGGACGGGACTACAATGAGCAGTTCTTC.